This TCR beta chain was identified in a study of blood T cell repertoires in COVID-19. About the study: Sites in the United States, Italy and Spain provided acute and convalescent COVID-19 samples. The cDNA or gDNA used as material had been derived from T cells, B-cell-depleted T cells, or PBMCs.

Per the study methods: Reference gene primer amplification gave nucleated cell count estimates. The table came from immunoSEQ multiplex PCR; TCRdb's copy has only in-frame clones and leaves some out. The DNA was the basis for D and trimming; V, J and clone size are from that table. The table has about 160,000 clones, 82% seen once. In germline, CDR1 is SGDLS, CDR2 YYNGEE. The CDR3 spans 16 residues. V was clipped by 4 bases and J by 4 bases, with 18 bases between them. The source is a woman of 80 years or more with active or convalescent COVID-19. This chain links TRBV9 with TRBJ2-1; maybe TRBD2 (8 bases). Input material: peripheral blood. CDR3: CASSSIAGQLYNEQFF. The CDR3 DNA reads TGTGCCAGCAGCTCCATAGCGGGACAGCTATACAATGAGCAGTTCTTC.